This T cell receptor beta chain was identified in a study of CD8 T cells in Susac syndrome. The T cells that were sequenced for TCR beta were CD8+ and CD4+ cells from blood. Reverse transcription of about 0.45 to 1 ug RNA was performed with random hexamers. Amplification of TCR beta CDR3 across 54 Vbeta and 13 Jbeta was performed with immunoSEQ multiplex PCR. TCRdb called the immunoSEQ multiplex PCR reads again in MiXCR, with one record for every CDR3 protein. The sample lists 140,000 or so distinct CDR3 sequences, 90% to 95% occurring once. V dropped 4 bases and J dropped 4; count of bases not matched to a gene: 9. Germline-derived CDR1 and CDR2 are SGHNT and YYREEE (reference sequence). The CDR3 loop spans 16 amino acids. Study results and caveats: In its TCR sequencing and HLA analysis, the study acknowledged that the number of individuals was relatively small.

As to this clonotype: Its antigen remains unidentified.

Sequenced: CD4+ T cells from PBMCs. The TCR was taken from a human donor with multiple sclerosis. The chain links TRBV5-4 to TRBJ2-1, with TRBD2 matching over 9 bases. The CDR3: CASSPGGAGGYNEQFF. CDR3 sequence (DNA): TGTGCCAGCAGCCCCGGAGGGGCGGGGGGGTACAATGAGCAGTTCTTC.